Listed below are T cell receptor beta chains from one sample, sequenced in a study of blood T cell repertoires in COVID-19. The table came from immunoSEQ multiplex PCR; TCRdb's copy has only in-frame clones and leaves some out. The table lists tens of thousands of clones, roughly nine tenths of them singletons, with approximately 15% in the top ten. The sequenced material came from peripheral blood. These receptors were obtained from a man at least 80 years old in a cohort sampled during active COVID-19. CDR3s include the opening cysteine and the closing phenylalanine or tryptophan. The order of the fields is J gene, clone size, D gene, V gene, CDR3 protein, CDR3 DNA. D genes are given only for firm matches. Only part of the rows carry a size: once, few, many, or a class if the clone is expanded.

TRBJ2-1	.	TRBD2	TRBV5-1	CASRPGTSAYNEQFF	TGCGCCAGCAGACCCGGGACTAGCGCCTACAATGAGCAGTTCTTC
TRBJ2-2	.	TRBD2	TRBV11-2	CASSLGSGVTGELFF	TGTGCCAGCAGCTTGGGTAGCGGGGTAACCGGGGAGCTGTTTTTT
TRBJ1-1	.	.	TRBV4-2	CASTPREGSTEAFF	TGTGCCAGCACCCCCCGGGAGGGAAGCACTGAAGCTTTCTTT
TRBJ2-2	.	TRBD2	TRBV28	CASRTPGGATGELFF	TGTGCCAGCAGAACACCCGGGGGGGCCACCGGGGAGCTGTTTTTT
TRBJ2-1	.	TRBD2	TRBV19	CASSSRGAPSYNEQFF	TGTGCCAGTAGTTCGCGGGGGGCTCCCTCCTACAATGAGCAGTTCTTC
TRBJ1-1	once	.	TRBV6-1	CASSDWTSNTEAFF	TGTGCCAGCAGTGATTGGACAAGTAACACTGAAGCTTTCTTT
TRBJ1-2	.	TRBD1	TRBV5-1	CASSPGTASGYTF	TGCGCCAGCAGCCCCGGGACAGCATCTGGCTACACCTTC
TRBJ2-3	.	TRBD2	TRBV6-5	CASSPAGVVDTQYF	TGTGCCAGCAGTCCAGCGGGGGTGGTGGATACGCAGTATTTT
TRBJ2-5	.	TRBD1	TRBV4-2	CASSQPRGGTGTWTQYF	TGTGCCAGCAGCCAACCCCGGGGTGGGACAGGGACGTGGACCCAGTACTTC
TRBJ2-3	.	TRBD2	TRBV5-1	CASSHGLAGAGDTQYF	TGCGCCAGCAGCCACGGACTAGCGGGGGCGGGAGATACGCAGTATTTT
TRBJ2-5	once	TRBD2	TRBV11-3	CASSSGRGEETQYF	TGTGCCAGCAGCTCCGGTCGGGGGGAAGAGACCCAGTACTTC
TRBJ1-1	.	.	TRBV7-9	CASSSTGTSYTEAFF	TGTGCCAGCAGCAGTACCGGGACATCCTACACTGAAGCTTTCTTT